These 32 T cell receptor beta chains were all obtained from the same sample, sequenced in a study of metastatic and nonmetastatic thyroid tumors. Through MiXCR, TCRdb re-clonotyped the PCR reads. The sample consists of around 41,000 clones, roughly 31% of them appearing once. No patient received treatment before thyroid surgery. Sequenced material: blood. Source of these receptors: a male donor with papillary thyroid cancer or a benign thyroid nodule (not recorded which). Some clones in this sample may be carry-over from other donors' samples.

This clone has a handful of counts. A much larger clone differs from this one at a single base, so this may be a read error. The sample carries other DNA sequences with the same CDR3. The chain uses TRBV3-1 and TRBJ1-4, with TRBD1 matching over 8 bases. Germline CDR1 reads LGHDT; CDR2 reads YNNKEL (reference sequence). The CDR3 is 16 residues long. The CDR3 loop reads CASSQGADRDDEKLFF. CDR3 bases: TGTGCCAGCAGCCAAGGGGCGGACAGGGACGATGAGAAACTGTTTTTT.

This clone has ten or more counts. V usage is TRBV14 and J usage is TRBJ2-7; D is possibly TRBD1 or TRBD2 (5 bases each). The CDR3 runs 15 residues. CDR1 and CDR2 from the germline V gene are SGHDN and FVKESK. The ends were cut back, 0 bases at V and 4 bases at J, with 13 bases in the middle. The CDR3 sequence: CASSQESGTGYEQYF. DNA of the CDR3: TGTGCCAGCAGCCAAGAATCCGGGACGGGATACGAGCAGTACTTC.

This chain uses TRBV2 with TRBJ2-2; the D is unclear. The CDR3 is 14 residues long. Germline lookup yields CDR1 SNHLY and CDR2 FYNNEI. V lost 3 bases and J lost 8, with 13 bases in between. The CDR3 here is CASSDGLGRGELFF. In DNA, the CDR3 is TGTGCCAGCAGTGACGGATTGGGTAGAGGGGAGCTGTTTTTT.

This clone appeared a few times. The rearrangement joins TRBV28 to TRBJ1-2; D gene uncertain. CDR3 length: 13 residues. Germline-derived CDR1 and CDR2 are MDHEN and SYDVKM. Trimming cost V 10 bases and J 7 bases, with 19 bases left between them. CDR3 in DNA: TGTGCCATCAGCATAATAGTGGGCTCTGGCTACACCTTC. It codes for CAISIIVGSGYTF.

This clone is medium-sized (0.01 to 0.1%). The chain couples TRBV20-1 to TRBJ1-1, with 11 positions matching TRBD1. Germline-derived CDR1 and CDR2 are DFQATT and SNEGSKA (reference sequence). J gave up 2 bases and V 6 bases, and 8 bases lay outside the gene matches. The CDR3 has 15 residues. CDR3: CSARTGGELNTEAFF. CDR3 sequence (DNA): TGCAGTGCACGGACAGGGGGCGAACTTAACACTGAAGCTTTCTTT.

The chain uses TRBV2 and TRBJ2-7, with D maybe TRBD1 (5 bases). CDR1 and CDR2 from the germline V gene are SNHLY and FYNNEI. The V end was cut by 10 bases, the J end by 2 bases, with 12 bases between. The length of the CDR3 is 12 residues. CDR3 in amino acids: CAITGRAYEQYF. The CDR3 nucleotides are TGTGCCATCACAGGTAGAGCCTACGAGCAGTACTTC. The whole variable domain, filled in from reference TRBV2 and TRBJ2-7, reads EPEVTQTPSHQVTQMGQEVILRCVPISNHLYFYWYRQILGQKVEFLVSFYNNEISEKSEIFDDQFSVERPDGSNFTLKIRSTKLEDSAMYFCAITGRAYEQYFGPGTRLTVT.

Concerning this clone: Because the CDR3 is missing its conserved closing phenylalanine or tryptophan, this is likely a read error. The DNA is left out, because the CDR3 cannot be placed on it with certainty; the CDR3 is given as TCRdb lists it. The chain couples TRBV28 to TRBJ1-4; the D segment call TRBD1 is taken from the table without a DNA check. Per the germline V gene, CDR1 is MDHEN and CDR2 is SYDVKM. The CDR3 length is 14 residues, termini included. CDR3 sequence reads: CASTKGGSNEKLCY.

This clone was found a few times. The same CDR3 is also encoded by other DNA sequences in this sample. The V and J genes are TRBV19 and TRBJ1-5, with D hard to call. The CDR3 is 12 residues long. V lost 11 bases and J 1 base, leaving 9 bases between the germline ends. Per the germline V gene, CDR1 is LNHDA and CDR2 is SQIVND (reference sequence). CDR3 DNA: TGTGCCTCTCGTCAGAGCAATCAGCCCCAGCATTTT. Its protein is CASRQSNQPQHF.

The count of this clone is one. This chain connects TRBV20-1 to TRBJ2-3; possibly TRBD1 for D (6 bases). Germline V lookup: CDR1 DFQATT, CDR2 SNEGSKA (reference sequence). Trimming pared 6 bases from V and 6 bases from J, leaving 13 bases between. The CDR3 loop spans 12 amino acids. The chain's CDR3 is CSALLRGDTQYF. CDR3 DNA sequence: TGCAGTGCACTTCTGAGGGGGGATACGCAGTATTTT.

In this sample, this clone turned up a few times. The chain recombines TRBV20-1 with TRBJ1-1; the D is unclear. The CDR3 is made up of 16 amino acids. Germline V CDR1 and CDR2: DFQATT, SNEGSKA (reference sequence). The V end was cut by 0 bases, the J end by 3 bases, with 17 bases between. The CDR3 region has the DNA TGCAGTGCTAGAGATATGTTCGGGATACCGGACACTGAAGCTTTCTTT. Its protein is CSARDMFGIPDTEAFF.

This clone was observed a single time. This chain connects TRBV11-2 to TRBJ2-7; D remains unclear. The germline gives CDR1 SGHAT, CDR2 FQNNGV. V was pared by 1 base and J by 4 bases, with 8 bases between. The CDR3 is 13 amino acids. CDR3 in amino acids: CASSLGSPYEQYF. The CDR3 bases are TGTGCCAGCAGCTTAGGATCCCCTTACGAGCAGTACTTC.

This clone was counted between two and nine times. The chain has TRBV12-3 or TRBV12-4 and TRBJ1-2; D call uncertain. V shed 5 bases and J shed 9 bases, with 19 bases lying between them. The CDR3 runs 14 residues. The CDR3 protein is CASSLNIYSTRYTF. Here the CDR3 DNA reads TGTGCCAGCAGTCTAAATATTTACTCCACCCGCTACACCTTC.

In its sample, this clone was seen a few times. DNA for the CDR3: TGTGCCAGCAGCCATGGTTCGCGGACGTTCACCGGGGAGCTGTTTTTT. Protein: CASSHGSRTFTGELFF. This rearrangement joins TRBV12-3 or TRBV12-4 to TRBJ2-2; no clear D gene. Between the trimmed V and J ends, which lost 6 bases and 4 bases, there was a span of 18 bases. The CDR3 has 16 residues.

At least ten counts were recorded for this clone. The chain combines TRBV30 with TRBJ2-3, with 9 bases aligning to TRBD2. V gave up 5 bases and J gave up 1 base; unmatched junction bases: 1. The CDR3 covers 13 residues. CDR1 is GTSNPN and CDR2 is SVGIG in the germline V gene (reference sequence). CDR3 bases: TGTGCCTGGGCTAGCGGGGGCACAGATACGCAGTATTTT. This translates into CAWASGGTDTQYF.

By sample fraction, this clone is medium-sized. V is TRBV28 and J is TRBJ1-2; D might be TRBD1 (6 bases). Germline V gene lookup returns CDR1 MDHEN and CDR2 SYDVKM. Between the trimmed V and J ends, which lost 1 base and 2 bases, there was a span of 11 bases. The CDR3 is made up of 15 amino acids. CDR3 nucleotides: TGTGCCAGCAGTTTATTCACAGGGAGAAACTATGGCTACACCTTC. This sequence encodes CASSLFTGRNYGYTF.

This clone was found many times. This CDR3 reads CASSDLGIYGYTF. DNA of the CDR3: TGTGCCAGCAGTGATTTGGGGATCTATGGCTACACCTTC. The rearrangement joins TRBV2 to TRBJ1-2, with D uncertain. V gave up 3 bases and J gave up 4 bases, with 9 bases separating them. CDR3 length: 13 amino acids. Looked up from germline, CDR1 is SNHLY and CDR2 is FYNNEI.

This clone has ten or more counts. The rearrangement uses TRBV5-1 and TRBJ2-5, with no clear D. This CDR3 contains 11 residues. Deletions cut 6 bases from V and 2 bases from J, with 5 bases between. Per the germline V gene, CDR1 is SGHRS and CDR2 is YFSETQ. DNA of the CDR3: TGCGCCAGCACCGTACAAGAGACCCAGTACTTC. It yields the protein CASTVQETQYF.

The rearrangement links TRBV20-1 to TRBJ2-7, with 9 bases lining up with TRBD2. This CDR3 region has 14 residues. Germline values: CDR1 DFQATT, CDR2 SNEGSKA (reference sequence). Losses at the gene ends were 6 bases for V and 6 bases for J; bases not matched to a gene: 12. CDR3: CSAVQGGRAAEQYF. CDR3 sequence (DNA): TGCAGTGCGGTTCAGGGCGGGAGGGCGGCCGAGCAGTACTTC.

By its share, this clone is medium-sized. The CDR3 is CASSQAVRASPSEQYF. The CDR3 bases are TGTGCCAGCTCCCAAGCCGTCCGGGCCAGCCCGAGTGAGCAGTACTTC. The chain has TRBV18 and TRBJ2-7; D unclear. The CDR3 length is 16 residues. Deletions cut 6 bases from V and 7 bases from J, with 25 bases between. Per the germline V gene, CDR1 is KGHSH and CDR2 is LQKENI.

This chain links TRBV19 with TRBJ2-7; TRBD2 matches 8 bases. The V gene end was trimmed by 7 bases and the J gene end by 2 bases; junction bases not matched to a gene: 10. The CDR3 is 15 amino acids. Germline lookup yields CDR1 LNHDA and CDR2 SQIVND (reference sequence). CDR3 loop: CASTTGLAPPYEQYF. The DNA for the CDR3 is TGTGCCAGTACCACCGGACTAGCTCCGCCCTACGAGCAGTACTTC. Drawing the rest from reference TRBV19 and TRBJ2-7, the complete variable domain is DGGITQSPKYLFRKEGQNVTLSCEQNLNHDAMYWYRQDPGQGLRLIYYSQIVNDFQKGDIAEGYSVSREKKESFPLTVTSAQKNPTAFYLCASTTGLAPPYEQYFGPGTRLTVT.

The J gene is TRBJ2-7, the V gene TRBV6-1; tentative D call: TRBD2 (6 bases). The V end lost 6 bases, the J end lost 5 bases, and 20 bases lay between the germline ends. Germline V gene lookup returns CDR1 MNHNS and CDR2 SASEGT. The CDR3 contains 15 residues. The CDR3 sequence: CASSHIRRDEDEQYF. The CDR3 region has the DNA TGTGCCAGCAGCCACATCCGGAGGGATGAAGACGAGCAGTACTTC.

This clone was seen many times. The rearrangement links TRBV4-2 to TRBJ2-1; 10 bases line up with TRBD2. Germline trimming cut 1 base from V and 0 bases from J; bases unmatched to any gene: 0. CDR3 size: 16 residues. The germline gives CDR1 LGHNA, CDR2 YNFKEQ. CDR3 DNA: TGTGCCAGCAGCCAAGGGACTAGCGGCTCCTACAATGAGCAGTTCTTC. This encodes CASSQGTSGSYNEQFF.

This clone was recorded at least ten times. The same CDR3 is also encoded by other DNA sequences in this sample. The chain recombines TRBV2 with TRBJ2-7, with D possibly being TRBD1 (6 bases). The CDR3 contains 14 residues. V was clipped by 2 bases and J by 3 bases, with 11 bases between them. Germline values: CDR1 SNHLY, CDR2 FYNNEI. CDR3 amino acids: CASSEQGSGYEQYF. CDR3 in DNA: TGTGCCAGCAGTGAACAGGGGTCGGGCTACGAGCAGTACTTC.

This clone was found many times. The rearrangement links TRBV20-1 to TRBJ2-3; 9 bases align to TRBD2. CDR1 and CDR2 from the germline V gene are DFQATT and SNEGSKA (reference sequence). V trimming: 3 bases; J trimming: 2 bases; junction bases outside the gene matches: 12. CDR3 length equals 17 residues. The CDR3 coding sequence is TGCAGTGCTAGGACCACTTGGGCGGGGGGGATCACAGATACGCAGTATTTT. Residues: CSARTTWAGGITDTQYF.

The genes are TRBV19 and TRBJ2-7; tentatively, D is TRBD1 (6 bases). Trimming pared 10 bases from V and 1 base from J, leaving 14 bases between. The CDR3 length is 13 residues. Germline-derived CDR1 and CDR2 are LNHDA and SQIVND (reference sequence). In nucleotides, the CDR3 is TGTGCCACCGCAGCCCAGGGGTCCTACGAGCAGTACTTC. Its protein product is CATAAQGSYEQYF.

The rearrangement joins TRBV19 to TRBJ2-6; D call uncertain. The CDR3 spans 15 residues. Trimming took 3 bases from V and 1 from J, leaving 7 bases between them. Germline V lookup: CDR1 LNHDA, CDR2 SQIVND (reference sequence). CDR3 loop: CASSIGPSGANVLTF. The CDR3 DNA sequence: TGTGCCAGTAGTATTGGCCCTTCTGGGGCCAACGTCCTGACTTTC. Based on the CDR3 plus reference TRBV19 and TRBJ2-6, the full variable domain is DGGITQSPKYLFRKEGQNVTLSCEQNLNHDAMYWYRQDPGQGLRLIYYSQIVNDFQKGDIAEGYSVSREKKESFPLTVTSAQKNPTAFYLCASSIGPSGANVLTFGAGSRLTVL.

Comment on this clone: One end of the junction varies from germline; a read error may be responsible. This rearrangement joins TRBV2 to TRBJ2-2, with no clear D. CDR1 and CDR2 from the germline V gene are SNHLY and FYNNEI. The CDR3 has 15 amino acids. The CDR3 sequence is CASSGRSSNTGELFF. The CDR3 coding sequence is TGTGCCAGCAGTGGTAGGTCATCGAACACCGGCGAGCTGTTTTTT.

This clone was found many times. The V gene is TRBV6-1, the J gene TRBJ2-1, with 8 bases aligning to TRBD2. Germline V lookup: CDR1 MNHNS, CDR2 SASEGT. The CDR3 has 16 residues. V shed 6 bases and J 7 bases; nucleotides not matched to a gene: 14. CDR3 protein: CASSQPAAGGLNEQFF. The CDR3 region has the DNA TGTGCCAGCAGCCAACCCGCGGCGGGGGGCCTTAATGAGCAGTTCTTC.

The V gene is TRBV28, the J gene TRBJ1-2; a possible D gene is TRBD1 (5 bases). The ends were cut back, 5 bases at V and 4 bases at J, with 14 bases in the middle. Per germline, CDR1 MDHEN and CDR2 SYDVKM. The CDR3 loop spans 14 amino acids. As DNA, the CDR3 is TGTGCCAGCAGTAACGGGGGGAATGTCTATGGCTACACCTTC. Translated, it gives CASSNGGNVYGYTF.

This chain connects TRBV9 to TRBJ2-2; unclear D gene. Between the trimmed V and J ends, which lost 3 bases and 9 bases, there was a span of 15 bases. The CDR3 length is 14 residues. Germline lookup yields CDR1 SGDLS and CDR2 YYNGEE. CDR3 in amino acids: CASSASGSPWELFF. CDR3 DNA: TGTGCCAGCAGCGCTAGTGGGTCCCCCTGGGAGCTGTTTTTT. The full variable domain, rest sourced from reference TRBV9 and TRBJ2-2, is DSGVTQTPKHLITATGQRVTLRCSPRSGDLSVYWYQQSLDQGLQFLIQYYNGEERAKGNILERFSAQQFPDLHSELNLSSLELGDSALYFCASSASGSPWELFFGEGSRLTVL.

This clone appeared many times. The rearrangement uses TRBV11-2 and TRBJ1-1; D is perhaps TRBD1 (5 bases). V gave up 4 bases and J gave up 3 bases, with 12 bases separating them. Looked up from germline, CDR1 is SGHAT and CDR2 is FQNNGV. The CDR3 loop spans 14 amino acids. The CDR3 protein is CASSSLTGDTEAFF. The CDR3 region has the DNA TGTGCCAGCAGCTCACTTACAGGAGACACTGAAGCTTTCTTT.

Notes on this clone: The junction differs from germline at one of its ends, possibly a read error. The rearrangement links TRBV7-9 to TRBJ2-7, with TRBD2 as a possible D gene (6 bases). Germline CDR1 and CDR2: SEHNR and FQNEAQ (reference sequence). The CDR3 consists of 14 residues. In DNA form, the CDR3 reads TGTGCCAGTAGCTTATACCTAGCGATCCACGAGCAGTACTTC. It codes for CASSLYLAIHEQYF.